Listed here is a single TCR beta chain. Both 60 Vbeta primers and 13 Jbeta primers went into the PCR. The assay was immunoSEQ multiplex PCR, and TCRdb's table has in-frame clones only and misses some. The data hold roughly 110,000 clones, with just under 70% observed a single time. This sample is drawn from a study of cytomegalovirus exposure and HLA in healthy donors. Whole-study context: Previous work identified 117 million unique TCR beta sequences from 150 million to 200 million T cells.

Unmatched junction bases numbered 4, after V lost 6 bases and J lost 1 base. Germline V gene lookup returns CDR1 MNHNS and CDR2 SASEGT. The CDR3 has 14 residues. This TCR came from a man aged 25 to 40 in good health and CMV-seropositive. Sample: PBMCs. V is TRBV6-1 and J is TRBJ1-1, with 8 bases aligning to TRBD1. In nucleotides, the CDR3 is TGTGCCAGCAGCGAGACAGGGGCGAACACTGAAGCTTTCTTT. It is translated as CASSETGANTEAFF.